This TCR beta chain was found in a study of T cells in Graves' hyperthyroidism and ophthalmopathy. About the research overall: Before any treatment, at initial diagnosis, peripheral blood was collected. Study-wide findings and caveats: Ophthalmopathy was identified by the model a median about 6.8 months ahead of onset.

TCR beta CDR3 region amplification was performed from RNA transcripts. HTBI primers were used for first-round RT-PCR of the TCR CDR3. One entry per CDR3 protein, called by TCRdb with MiXCR from the multiplex PCR reads. The sample lists 300,000 to 450,000 distinct CDR3 sequences, 15% to 20% occurring once. This clonotype was detected ten times or more. The target antigen is unknown. Enrolled ophthalmopathy patients presented with a Clinical Activity Score of at least 3, a NOSPECS grade of at least 4, and disease duration under 3 months. Out of around 10 ml of fresh peripheral blood came the PBMCs. The CDR3 is made up of 13 amino acids. Germline CDR1 SGHRS, CDR2 YFSETQ. Trimming left V 0 bases short and J 4 bases short, with 7 bases between.

The chain is built from TRBV5-1 and TRBJ1-1; D gene uncertain. The origin of this receptor is a woman aged 40 to 50 with Graves' ophthalmopathy. The sequenced material came from blood. The CDR3 nucleotides read TGCGCCAGCAGCTTGGTTATGCTCACTGAAGCTTTCTTT. This gives the protein CASSLVMLTEAFF.